What follows describes a single T cell receptor (beta chain). Its antigen is still unknown. Generated by immunoSEQ multiplex PCR, the TCRdb table keeps only in-frame clones and is missing some. The sample has about 130,000 clones; over 85% are singletons. The CDR3 loop spans 11 amino acids. CDR1 is DFQATT, CDR2 SNEGSKA, per germline (reference sequence). V gave up 7 bases and J gave up 4 bases, with 8 bases separating them. These data belong to a study of T cell responses to AZD1222 COVID-19 vaccine. Study-wide background: The analysis combined second doses at about 4 or about 12 weeks.

The study's findings and limits: Seropositive at baseline were only a handful of AZD1222 recipients. Spike-wide vaccine-associated CD4 TCRs dominated at 160-218 and 743-854. Possibly, clonal diversity was underestimated; donors were largely white British and included more females.

The source material was peripheral blood, sampled on day 0 of AZD1222 vaccination. This TCR was sampled from an adult in good health. This chain links TRBV20-1 with TRBJ2-1, with D possibly being TRBD2 (5 bases). This chain's CDR3 is CSVEDYNEQFF. In nucleotides, the CDR3 is TGCAGTGTGGAGGATTACAATGAGCAGTTCTTC.